A selection of T cell receptor beta chains follows, all from one sample in a study of cytomegalovirus exposure and HLA in healthy donors. This table comes from immunoSEQ multiplex PCR, and its TCRdb copy is limited to in-frame clones, with some not included. This table has some 130,000 clones, approximately 70% appearing once. The sample was PBMCs. Receptors were obtained from a human donor in good health. CDR3s leave out the opening cysteine and the closing phenylalanine or tryptophan. Each record gives: clone size, V gene, J gene, CDR3 protein. Expanded clones are given a class, and other clones once, few, many or no size at all.

-	TRBV25-1	TRBJ2-1	ASSDPIRTSGRDNEQF
-	TRBV28	TRBJ2-1	AGGQPGAYNEQF
-	TRBV27	TRBJ2-3	ASSFSGRWY
-	TRBV6-6	TRBJ2-1	ASNPQGNEQF
-	TRBV6-5	TRBJ2-2	ASSYPGTGKTGELF
-	TRBV19	TRBJ2-7	ASGGSGSSYEQY
-	TRBV4-1	TRBJ2-7	ASSQGTGVLSYEQY
-	TRBV4-2	TRBJ2-7	ASSQDLHEQY
few	TRBV7-9	TRBJ2-2	ASSLADAGANTGELF
-	TRBV9	TRBJ2-5	ASSGKTGEEGETQY
-	TRBV6-6	TRBJ2-7	ASSSVFEQY
-	TRBV5-1	TRBJ2-7	ASSLGAPIYEQY
-	TRBV4-1	TRBJ2-2	ASSQVRAGVGTGELF
few	TRBV1	TRBJ2-3	TSRQTSGRRGGTDTQY
-	TRBV7-9	TRBJ2-5	ASSLSGRETQY
-	TRBV19	TRBJ2-1	ASSPNKVGYYNEQF
-	TRBV5-1	TRBJ1-1	ASSPTGKANTEAF
-	TRBV2	TRBJ2-7	ASSWTSGRFEQY
few	TRBV4-1	TRBJ1-3	ASGPIGSGNTIY
-	TRBV15	TRBJ2-3	ATSRGQTSTDTQY
-	TRBV27	TRBJ2-7	ASSLWGRADEQY
few	TRBV11-2	TRBJ2-7	ASSSGQSGQPHSEQY
few	TRBV11-2	TRBJ2-1	ASTTGTSGIQGYFEQF
-	TRBV18	TRBJ2-1	ASSPSSGRASSYNEQF
-	TRBV25-1	TRBJ2-7	ASSADRPYEQY
-	TRBV7-2	TRBJ1-1	ASSSRTGDTEAF
-	TRBV2	TRBJ2-7	ASSERGIGEQY
-	TRBV20-1	TRBJ2-5	SGALGTQY
few	TRBV11-3	TRBJ2-5	ASSPGQGAWETQY
-	TRBV5-5	TRBJ2-7	ASSLEGMVSYEQY
-	TRBV5-4	TRBJ2-6	ASSSQGAGANVLT
few	TRBV19	TRBJ2-1	ASTAAGSVSYNEQF
-	TRBV13	TRBJ2-7	ASSLYRGPPYEQY